Listed below are T cell receptor beta chains from one sample, sequenced in a study of cytomegalovirus exposure and HLA in healthy donors. The assay was immunoSEQ multiplex PCR, and TCRdb's table has in-frame clones only and misses some. The sample lists 65,000 to 80,000 clones, 94% occurring once. What was sequenced was PBMCs. These receptors came from a woman under 30 in good health and CMV-seronegative. Both conserved end residues are part of each CDR3. A D gene is named only where the DNA matches it firmly.

TRBV5-5	.	TRBJ2-5	TGTGCCAGCAGCTTGGCTTCGGGGTCGACGTCCCAGTACTTC	CASSLASGSTSQYF
TRBV5-5	.	TRBJ1-2	TGTGCCAGCAGCCCTGGGGGGGGAAACTATGGCTACACCTTC	CASSPGGGNYGYTF
TRBV30	.	TRBJ1-4	TGTGCCTGGAACCCTACGGGGGCTAATGAAAAACTGTTTTTT	CAWNPTGANEKLFF
TRBV6-1	.	TRBJ1-1	TGTGCCAGCAGTGACACTCAATTCTTTTCCACTGAAGCTTTCTTT	CASSDTQFFSTEAFF
TRBV11-2	.	TRBJ2-5	TGTGCCAGCAGCTTAGGGGGACTTACCACAGAGACCCAGTACTTC	CASSLGGLTTETQYF
TRBV27	TRBD1	TRBJ1-2	TGTGCCAGCGCGACAGGGGGTCCGGCTTATGGCTACACCTTC	CASATGGPAYGYTF
TRBV10-1	.	TRBJ2-7	TGCGCCAGCAGTGAGTCCGATCGCAGGGATTCCGCCGAGCAGTACTTC	CASSESDRRDSAEQYF
TRBV7-8	.	TRBJ1-5	TGTGCCAGCAGCTCCTACAGGGTCCCTAGCAATCAGCCCCAGCATTTT	CASSSYRVPSNQPQHF
TRBV2	TRBD2	TRBJ2-1	TGTGCCAGCTGCCGACTAGCGGGGGACCCTGGGAATGAGCAGTTCTTC	CASCRLAGDPGNEQFF
TRBV9	TRBD2	TRBJ2-1	TGTGCCAGCAGCGGTAGGACTAGCGGAGGTGAGCAGTTCTTC	CASSGRTSGGEQFF
TRBV4-1	.	TRBJ2-1	TGCGCCAGCAGCCAAGCCTATGGGGGGTCGGATGAGCAGTTCTTC	CASSQAYGGSDEQFF
TRBV14	.	TRBJ2-7	TGTGCCAGCAGCCAAGATTACAGCACCTACGAGCAGTACTTC	CASSQDYSTYEQYF
TRBV7-2	TRBD1	TRBJ2-5	TGTGCCAGCAGCCCCAGAGGACAGGGATTAGTTTCGGGAGAGACCCAGTACTTC	CASSPRGQGLVSGETQYF
TRBV21-1	.	TRBJ2-1	TGTGCCAGCAGCACACGCGACAGGGCGAGCTCCTACAATGAGCAGTTCTTC	CASSTRDRASSYNEQFF
TRBV2	TRBD1	TRBJ2-7	TGTGCCACCAGACAGGGGGCCACCTACGAGCAGTACTTC	CATRQGATYEQYF
TRBV7-9	TRBD1	TRBJ1-4	TGTGCCAGCAGCTTAGGGCAGGGGGATGAAAAACTGTTTTTT	CASSLGQGDEKLFF
TRBV20-1	.	TRBJ2-7	TGCAGTGCTACGAGCTCCTACGAGCAGTACTTC	CSATSSYEQYF